A selection of T cell receptor beta chains follows, all from one sample in a study of Ad26.COV2.S vaccination and SARS-CoV-2 variants. The method was immunoSEQ multiplex PCR; TCRdb's version includes in-frame clones alone and lacks a portion of them. The profile shows around 450,000 clones, 80% to 90% of them singletons. The specimen comprised peripheral blood, sampled in a trial of Ad26.COV2.S vaccine versus placebo. Receptors were obtained from a person aged 18 to 59 who received the Ad26.COV2.S COVID-19 vaccine or a placebo. CDR3s include the opening cysteine and the closing phenylalanine or tryptophan. D genes are given only for firm matches.

>TRBV6-5|TRBD1|TRBJ2-7
TGTGCCAGCAGGCACCGGGACAGGTTTTCCTACGAGCAGTACTTC
CASRHRDRFSYEQYF
>TRBV4-2|.|TRBJ1-6
TGTGCCAGCAGCCAAGCCCCGGGGGACCCCTCACCCCTCCACTTT
CASSQAPGDPSPLHF
>TRBV10-3|.|TRBJ1-6
TGTGCCATCAGTGAGCAAGTAAACTCCTATAATTCACCCCTCCACTTT
CAISEQVNSYNSPLHF
>TRBV11-2|.|TRBJ1-5
TGTGCCAGCAGCTTAGCCGGCCCGGCGGGGCCCCAGCATTTT
CASSLAGPAGPQHF
>TRBV4-3|.|TRBJ2-2
TGCGCCAGCAGCCAAGTGATTCAGGGAACCGGGGAGCTGTTTTTT
CASSQVIQGTGELFF
>TRBV28|.|TRBJ2-4
TGTGCCAGCAGTTGGGTAGCCAAAAACATTCAGTACTTC
CASSWVAKNIQYF
>TRBV4-2|.|TRBJ1-5
TGTGCCAGCAGCCAAGCGCCCAACCAGCCCCAGCATTTT
CASSQAPNQPQHF
>TRBV12-5|.|TRBJ2-3
TGTGCTAGTGGTTCGGAAGGGACAGATACGCAGTATTTT
CASGSEGTDTQYF
>TRBV5-1|TRBD2|TRBJ2-2
TGCGCCAGCAGCTTTTCGACTAGCGGGCACACCGGGGAGCTGTTTTTT
CASSFSTSGHTGELFF
>TRBV4-3|.|TRBJ2-5
TGCGCCAGCAGCTCAGGGTATAGGAAGACCCAGTACTTC
CASSSGYRKTQYF